This entry concerns a single TCR beta chain. These data belong to a study of blood T cell repertoires in COVID-19. About the study: The analysed material was cDNA or gDNA that came from T cells, B-cell-depleted T cells, or PBMCs.

The authors' processing: Nucleated cell number was recorded as an estimate derived from reference gene primer amplification. Repertoires were generated with immunoSEQ multiplex PCR, while TCRdb's copy carries only in-frame clones and drops some. V and J calls and clone size come straight from that table; D and trimming were deduced from the DNA. The table records about 99,000 clones, more than 80% of them present only once. CDR1 is LNHDA, CDR2 SQIVND, per germline (reference sequence). V shed 3 bases and J shed 7 bases, with 10 bases lying between them. The CDR3 has 14 residues. The source is a man in his sixties with acute or convalescent COVID-19. Sequencing was performed on peripheral blood. The V gene is TRBV19, the J gene TRBJ1-6; no clear D gene. Here the CDR3 DNA reads TGTGCCAGTAGTATTCAACAGACCAATTCACCCCTCCACTTT. This codes for CASSIQQTNSPLHF.